Presented here are 14 T cell receptor beta chains from one specimen sequenced in a study of post-analysis software for immune sequencing data. Study conclusions and caveats: Patients had higher frequencies than controls of about 5 TRBV segments, including TRBV5-6, TRBV5-1 and TRBV20-1.

What these receptors recognize is not known. Unique molecular identifiers were carried by the TCR beta cDNA libraries. From the PCR reads, TCRdb called clonotypes with MiXCR, one entry per CDR3 protein. The sample yields about 800,000 distinct CDR3 sequences, roughly 27% seen once. Source material: blood. Receptors were obtained from a girl aged 10 to 17 with multiple sclerosis.

This chain uses TRBV11-2 with TRBJ2-7; TRBD1 agrees at 8 bases. In germline, CDR1 is SGHAT, CDR2 FQNNGV. The CDR3 spans 17 residues. V was pared by 2 bases and J by 2 bases, with 11 bases of the junction left unmatched. The CDR3 is CASSLSDQGAPPYEQYF. The CDR3 DNA reads as TGTGCCAGCAGCTTAAGTGACCAGGGGGCGCCCCCCTACGAGCAGTACTTC.

This clonotype was recorded a few times. The rearrangement joins TRBV10-3 to TRBJ2-5; D uncertain. The germline V and J ends were trimmed by 2 bases and 2 bases, with 9 bases remaining between them. This CDR3 is 14 amino acids long. The germline CDR1 and CDR2 sequences are ENHRY and SYGVKD. The CDR3 nucleotides are TGTGCCATCAGTGAGAGATCGGCTCAAGAGACCCAGTACTTC. Protein sequence: CAISERSAQETQYF.

The count of this clonotype is one. CDR3 loop: CASSQEIATQYF. The CDR3 nucleotides read TGTGCCAGCAGCCAAGAAATCGCTACGCAGTATTTT. This chain connects TRBV3-1 to TRBJ2-3; D remains unclear. Trimming removed 0 bases at V and 8 bases at J, with 6 bases between. This CDR3 spans 12 amino acids. CDR1 is LGHDT and CDR2 is YNNKEL in the germline V gene (reference sequence).

V gene TRBV7-2 combines with J gene TRBJ1-1; a possible D gene is TRBD1 (5 bases). V was trimmed by 5 bases and J by 6 bases, leaving 19 bases between them. The length of the CDR3 is 15 residues. Germline V gene data show CDR1 as SGHTA and CDR2 as FQGNSA. The CDR3 sequence: CASSTSQARMPEAFF. For the CDR3, the DNA is TGTGCCAGCAGCACCTCACAGGCCCGAATGCCTGAAGCTTTCTTT.

The V gene is TRBV9, the J gene TRBJ2-1, with TRBD1 identical over 7 bases. Trimming removed 4 bases from V and 0 bases from J; junction bases left unmatched: 7. The CDR3 has 16 residues. Germline V gene lookup returns CDR1 SGDLS and CDR2 YYNGEE. The CDR3 DNA is TGTGCCAGCAGCTTCAACAGGGGAAGCTCCTACAATGAGCAGTTCTTC. Residues: CASSFNRGSSYNEQFF.

In its sample, this clonotype was seen once. A much larger clone sits a single nucleotide away, making a read error possible. The chain carries TRBV9 and TRBJ2-1, with no clear D. In germline, CDR1 is SGDLS, CDR2 YYNGEE. The CDR3 runs to 15 residues. The CDR3, as DNA: TGTGCCAGCAGCGTAGAGCCCAACTCCTACAAGGAGCAGTTCTTC. The encoded protein is CASSVEPNSYKEQFF.

The rearrangement joins TRBV6-1 to TRBJ2-1; D uncertain. Trimming removed 5 bases at V and 2 bases at J, with 22 bases between. The V gene's germline CDR1 is MNHNS and CDR2 SASEGT. This CDR3 region has 18 residues. CDR3 amino acids: CASSTIWGSSFPYNEQFF. CDR3 sequence (DNA): TGTGCCAGCAGTACGATCTGGGGAAGTAGCTTCCCCTACAATGAGCAGTTCTTC.

The chain combines TRBV28 with TRBJ2-3; 7 bases are a match to TRBD1. The CDR3 is 15 amino acids. Germline lookup yields CDR1 MDHEN and CDR2 SYDVKM. The V and J ends lost 4 bases and 4 bases, in that order; junction bases with no gene match: 8. Here the CDR3 DNA reads TGTGCCAGCAGTTCTCTCGACAGGGCCCCAGATACGCAGTATTTT. Its protein is CASSSLDRAPDTQYF.

This clonotype was counted a few times. V gene TRBV12-5 combines with J gene TRBJ2-1, with a possible D match to TRBD2 (7 bases). Germline lookup yields CDR1 LGHNT and CDR2 FRNRAP. The length of the CDR3 is 18 residues. Trimming shortened V by 0 bases and J by 3 bases, and 18 bases separated the two germline ends. This chain's CDR3 is CASGLVLSRGGYYNEQFF. The CDR3 region has the DNA TGTGCTAGTGGTTTGGTACTCTCAAGGGGGGGTTACTACAATGAGCAGTTCTTC.

This clonotype came up a few times. The rearrangement links TRBV14 to TRBJ2-1, with a weak D call TRBD1 (5 bases). CDR1 is SGHDN and CDR2 is FVKESK in the germline V gene. Trimming removed 2 bases from V and 2 bases from J, with 10 bases in between. The CDR3 is made up of 15 amino acids. Written as DNA, the CDR3 is TGTGCCAGCAGCCAACCAGGGTACCCCTACAATGAGCAGTTCTTC. This sequence encodes CASSQPGYPYNEQFF.

This clonotype was observed a few times. The chain links TRBV28 to TRBJ2-1; 10 bases align to TRBD2. The CDR3 consists of 18 residues. Trimming at V came to 10 bases and at J to 7 bases, leaving 22 bases not matched to a gene. Germline CDR1 MDHEN, CDR2 SYDVKM. CDR3 in DNA: TGTGCCACCGCCCCACTAGCGGGGACCCTTATTCCAGGGAATGAGCAGTTCTTC. Amino acids: CATAPLAGTLIPGNEQFF.

On this clonotype itself: This may come from a read error, since a much larger clone is one base off. This chain uses TRBV5-5 with TRBJ2-6; D remains ambiguous. Germline V lookup: CDR1 SGHKS, CDR2 YYEKEE (reference sequence). Trimming took 6 bases from V and 2 from J, leaving 12 bases between them. This CDR3 comprises 15 residues. The DNA for the CDR3 is TGTGCCAGCAACTCACAGTTTACTGGGGCCAACGTCCTGACTTTC. Translating gives CASNSQFTGANVLTF.

V usage is TRBV2 and J usage is TRBJ1-4, with a tentative D call TRBD1 (6 bases). Trimming removed 7 bases from V and 7 bases from J, with 16 bases in between. Germline V gene lookup returns CDR1 SNHLY and CDR2 FYNNEI. The CDR3 has 14 residues. Here the CDR3 reads CASNLDRSREKLFF. Here the CDR3 DNA reads TGTGCCAGCAATTTGGACAGAAGCCGTGAAAAACTGTTTTTT.

The V call is TRBV7-9, the J call TRBJ1-4; no clear D gene. Germline V lookup: CDR1 SEHNR, CDR2 FQNEAQ (reference sequence). This CDR3 region has 12 residues. With 5 bases removed from V and 4 bases from J, the gap between germline ends came to 5 bases. The CDR3: CASSAGNEKLFF. CDR3 nucleotide sequence: TGTGCCAGCAGCGCGGGTAATGAAAAACTGTTTTTT.